Below, 10 T cell receptor beta chains from the same sample are listed, as sequenced in a study of spatial heterogeneity in lung cancer. Time point of the sample: sample taken at primary tumor resection. In TCRdb, the 5' RACE reads were re-called with MiXCR into one record per CDR3 protein. In the table there are fewer than 6,500 distinct CDR3 sequences, approximately 13% of which are singletons. The sample here was normal lung tissue next to the tumor, taken at surgery. The origin of the receptors is a female donor with early-stage non-small cell lung cancer.

By frequency in the sample, this clonotype is medium-sized. The rearrangement uses TRBV6-5 and TRBJ1-6; unclear D gene. V shed 2 bases and J shed 7 bases, with 15 bases lying between them. The CDR3 length is 16 residues. Germline CDR1 MNHEY, CDR2 SVGAGI. CDR3 sequence: CASSYPPRRGNSPLHF. As DNA, the CDR3 is TGTGCCAGCAGTTACCCACCGCGGCGGGGAAATTCACCCCTCCACTTT.

This clonotype was seen a few times. The chain joins TRBV4-3 to TRBJ1-4; D gene uncertain. Trimming stripped 0 bases from V and 3 bases from J, with 11 bases between. This CDR3 has 16 residues. Looked up from germline, CDR1 is LGHNA and CDR2 is YSLEER. The DNA of the CDR3 is TGCGCCAGCAGCCAAGATCAACGGTTGGCTAATGAAAAACTGTTTTTT. Protein: CASSQDQRLANEKLFF.

In its sample, this clonotype is medium-sized. The chain uses TRBV9 and TRBJ2-4, with 10 bases matching TRBD1. The V gene's germline CDR1 is SGDLS and CDR2 YYNGEE. The CDR3 is 16 residues long. After removal of 4 bases from V and 1 base from J, the junction contained 5 bases not matched to a gene. CDR3 in DNA: TGTGCCAGCAGCCCCCGACAGGGGGCCGCCAAAAACATTCAGTACTTC. Translation: CASSPRQGAAKNIQYF.

Relative to its sample, this clonotype is medium-sized (0.01 to 0.1%). The V gene is TRBV20-1, the J gene TRBJ2-3, with D unresolved. V lost 7 bases to trimming and J lost 0 bases, with 14 bases between them. Germline V gene data show CDR1 as DFQATT and CDR2 as SNEGSKA (reference sequence). This CDR3 is built from 14 residues. This chain's CDR3 is CSVLLLTSTDTQYF. Written as DNA, the CDR3 is TGCAGTGTTTTGCTTCTGACCAGCACAGATACGCAGTATTTT.

This clonotype has a count of ten or more. The rearrangement joins TRBV24-1 to TRBJ2-1; D gene uncertain. The germline V and J ends were trimmed by 6 bases and 6 bases, with 14 bases remaining between them. Germline lookup yields CDR1 KGHDR and CDR2 SFDVKD. CDR3 size: 14 residues. The CDR3 region is CATSSGGRANEQFF. As DNA, the CDR3 is TGTGCCACCAGTTCCGGTGGCCGGGCCAATGAGCAGTTCTTC.

This clonotype is labeled as medium-sized. V gene TRBV6-5 combines with J gene TRBJ2-5; a possible D gene is TRBD1 (5 bases). Germline V gene lookup returns CDR1 MNHEY and CDR2 SVGAGI. This CDR3 region has 13 residues. V dropped 6 bases and J dropped 3 bases, with 11 bases sitting between them. The CDR3 protein is CASRDSSEETQYF. The DNA of the CDR3 is TGTGCCAGCAGAGACAGTTCAGAAGAGACCCAGTACTTC.

This clonotype was observed many times. The chain carries TRBV9 and TRBJ2-3; TRBD1 might be the D (6 bases). Trimming pared 3 bases from V and 3 bases from J, leaving 20 bases between. CDR1 is SGDLS, CDR2 YYNGEE, per germline. There are 17 residues in the CDR3. The CDR3 region is CASSASRTALGTDTQYF. In DNA, the CDR3 is TGTGCCAGCAGCGCAAGTAGGACAGCCCTTGGGACAGATACGCAGTATTTT.

This clonotype rates as medium-sized. The gene calls are TRBV7-9 and TRBJ1-2; the match to TRBD1 covers 7 bases. CDR1 and CDR2 from the germline V gene are SEHNR and FQNEAQ (reference sequence). The CDR3 covers 15 residues. After removal of 1 base from V and 3 bases from J, the junction contained 5 bases not matched to a gene. The chain's CDR3 is CASSLGLGQDYGYTF. The CDR3 DNA sequence: TGTGCCAGCAGCTTAGGTCTTGGACAGGACTATGGCTACACCTTC.

The table lists this clonotype with a few counts. This sequence joins TRBV4-2 and TRBJ2-3, with 14 bases identical to TRBD2. CDR1 and CDR2 from the germline V gene are LGHNA and YNFKEQ. This CDR3 is 16 amino acids long. V trimming: 6 bases; J trimming: 5 bases; junction bases outside the gene matches: 7. CDR3 coding DNA: TGTGCCAGCAGTGGGGGACTAGCGGGAGCGGAAGATACGCAGTATTTT. Its protein is CASSGGLAGAEDTQYF.

Only a few counts were recorded for this clonotype. The rearrangement joins TRBV20-1 to TRBJ2-7; 12 bases are shared with TRBD2. Germline-derived CDR1 and CDR2 are DFQATT and SNEGSKA (reference sequence). This CDR3 spans 15 amino acids. The junction had 3 bases not matched to a gene; V was cut back by 0 bases and J by 3 bases. The chain's CDR3 is CSARDPLAGGYEQYF. As DNA, the CDR3 is TGCAGTGCTAGAGATCCACTAGCGGGGGGCTACGAGCAGTACTTC.